This is a list of T cell receptor beta chains from one sample in a study of cytomegalovirus exposure and HLA in healthy donors. Assay used: immunoSEQ multiplex PCR; TCRdb lists only in-frame clones, some missing. The sample consists of 130,000 to 150,000 clones, 76% of them appearing once. The sequenced sample consisted of PBMCs. These receptors all stem from a young man in good health and CMV-seronegative. The CDR3 runs from the conserved cysteine through the conserved F or W. Each record gives: D gene, clone size, V gene, J gene, CDR3 protein, CDR3 DNA. D genes are given only for firm matches. Not every row has a clone size; where given, it reads once, few, many or a size class.

>TRBD1|few|TRBV6-1|TRBJ2-5
CASSEQTGWEETQYF
TGTGCCAGCAGTGAGCAGACAGGGTGGGAAGAGACCCAGTACTTC
>.|few|TRBV23-1|TRBJ1-1
CASSLGNRRTEAFF
TGCGCCAGCAGTCTCGGGAATCGGAGGACTGAAGCTTTCTTT
>TRBD2|.|TRBV2|TRBJ2-3
CASSGGGTSGSTDTQYF
TGTGCCAGCAGTGGGGGGGGGACTAGCGGGAGCACAGATACGCAGTATTTT
>.|.|TRBV7-8|TRBJ1-1
CASSPERGSSEAFF
TGTGCCAGCAGCCCCGAACGGGGGTCGAGTGAAGCTTTCTTT
>TRBD2|.|TRBV4-1|TRBJ2-1
CASSQDWASGPYNEQFF
TGCGCCAGCAGCCAAGATTGGGCTAGCGGGCCGTACAATGAGCAGTTCTTC
>.|.|TRBV4-2|TRBJ2-3
CASSQDRREGTDTQYF
TGTGCCAGCAGCCAAGACCGGAGAGAGGGCACAGATACGCAGTATTTT
>.|few|TRBV27|TRBJ1-3
CASRPTGTRSIYF
TGTGCCAGCAGACCAACGGGGACACGGAGCATATATTTT
>.|few|TRBV5-1|TRBJ2-1
CASSSYEDNEQFF
TGCGCCAGCAGCTCCTACGAAGACAATGAGCAGTTCTTC
>TRBD1|.|TRBV19|TRBJ2-5
CASSIANRGSPQQETQYF
TGTGCCAGTAGTATAGCGAACAGGGGCTCACCCCAACAAGAGACCCAGTACTTC
>.|.|TRBV4-1|TRBJ2-7
CASSQDPQRGLGANYEQYF
TGCGCCAGCAGCCAAGATCCCCAGAGGGGGTTAGGGGCGAACTACGAGCAGTACTTC
>.|.|TRBV4-2|TRBJ2-7
CASSQDEEGLEQYF
TGTGCCAGCAGCCAAGACGAGGAGGGGCTCGAGCAGTACTTC
>.|.|TRBV7-2|TRBJ2-4
CASSLDWGLGNIQYF
TGTGCCAGCAGCCTCGACTGGGGGCTCGGGAACATTCAGTACTTC
>TRBD1|.|TRBV13|TRBJ1-5
CASSLGQGNQPQHF
TGTGCCAGCAGCCTTGGACAGGGCAATCAGCCCCAGCATTTT
>TRBD1|.|TRBV7-2|TRBJ1-2
CASSPRTGSEGYTF
TGTGCCAGCAGCCCCCGGACAGGGTCAGAGGGCTACACCTTC
>.|.|TRBV7-2|TRBJ2-1
CASSLPPSEQFF
TGTGCCAGCAGCCTACCCCCAAGTGAGCAGTTCTTC
>TRBD1|few|TRBV6-1|TRBJ1-5
CASSGQGTLQPQHF
TGTGCCAGCAGTGGACAGGGTACCCTACAGCCCCAGCATTTT
>.|.|TRBV18|TRBJ1-5
CASSPEGLGNQPQHF
TGTGCCAGCTCACCTGAGGGTTTGGGCAATCAGCCCCAGCATTTT
>.|.|TRBV9|TRBJ2-1
CASSGREGTYNEQFF
TGTGCCAGCAGCGGGAGAGAGGGAACCTACAATGAGCAGTTCTTC
>.|few|TRBV19|TRBJ2-7
CASSISVYEQYF
TGTGCCAGTAGTATTTCGGTCTACGAGCAGTACTTC
>.|.|TRBV27|TRBJ1-2
CASSLDRNLYGYTF
TGTGCCAGCAGTTTAGACAGAAACCTCTATGGCTACACCTTC
>.|.|TRBV11-2|TRBJ2-7
CASSLGHRGGYEQYF
TGTGCCAGCAGCCTAGGGCACAGGGGAGGATACGAGCAGTACTTC
>TRBD1|.|TRBV5-1|TRBJ2-7
CASSLTGVYEQYF
TGCGCCAGCAGCTTAACAGGGGTCTACGAGCAGTACTTC
>.|.|TRBV28|TRBJ1-5
CASSLRRPFVVQPQHF
TGTGCCAGCAGTTTACGGCGGCCGTTCGTCGTCCAGCCCCAGCATTTT
>TRBD1|.|TRBV10-3|TRBJ1-2
CAIRAGTGVNYGYTF
TGTGCCATCAGGGCCGGGACAGGGGTTAACTATGGCTACACCTTC
>.|.|TRBV6-5|TRBJ2-2
CASRLIGRATGELFF
TGTGCCAGCAGACTTATTGGGCGCGCCACCGGGGAGCTGTTTTTT
>.|few|TRBV10-3|TRBJ1-1
CAISRDMDGTEAFF
TGTGCCATCAGTCGGGACATGGATGGAACTGAAGCTTTCTTT
>TRBD1|few|TRBV7-9|TRBJ2-7
CASSLVGDRAYEQYF
TGTGCCAGCAGCTTAGTGGGGGACAGGGCCTACGAGCAGTACTTC
>.|.|TRBV21-1|TRBJ1-1
CARPDRGNTEAFF
TGTGCCAGACCGGACAGGGGGAACACTGAAGCTTTCTTT
>.|few|TRBV28|TRBJ1-2
CASSLSGVGYTF
TGTGCCAGCAGTCTATCAGGGGTGGGCTACACCTTC
>TRBD1|.|TRBV4-1|TRBJ1-2
CASSQEDRGYGYTF
TGCGCCAGCAGCCAAGAGGACAGGGGCTATGGCTACACCTTC
>TRBD1|.|TRBV18|TRBJ1-1
CASSPQTGELNTEAFF
TGTGCCAGCTCACCACAAACAGGGGAGCTGAACACTGAAGCTTTCTTT
>.|.|TRBV25-1|TRBJ1-2
CASSDRGSSLDSGYTF
TGTGCCAGCAGTGATAGGGGATCGAGCCTCGATAGCGGCTACACCTTC
>.|.|TRBV25-1|TRBJ2-5
CASMEGPQETQYF
TGTGCCAGCATGGAGGGGCCCCAAGAGACCCAGTACTTC
>TRBD2|few|TRBV29-1|TRBJ2-3
CSITRTSGGFDTQYF
TGCAGCATCACCCGGACTAGCGGGGGCTTCGATACGCAGTATTTT
>TRBD1|few|TRBV19|TRBJ1-2
CASSFRGSDGYTF
TGTGCCAGTAGTTTCAGGGGGTCGGATGGCTACACCTTC
>TRBD1|.|TRBV23-1|TRBJ2-5
CASSQSAPQTGDAQETQYF
TGCGCCAGCAGTCAATCGGCCCCCCAAACAGGGGATGCACAAGAGACCCAGTACTTC
>.|.|TRBV18|TRBJ2-5
CASSPPRGRQETQYF
TGTGCCAGCTCACCACCTCGAGGTCGCCAAGAGACCCAGTACTTC
>.|few|TRBV25-1|TRBJ1-2
CASSVTGSKGYTF
TGTGCCAGCAGTGTGACAGGTTCTAAGGGCTACACCTTC
>TRBD1|.|TRBV29-1|TRBJ1-4
CSVEGQGANEKLFF
TGCAGCGTTGAGGGACAGGGCGCTAATGAAAAACTGTTTTTT
>TRBD2|.|TRBV5-4|TRBJ2-7
CASSLGGSRSYEQYF
TGTGCCAGCAGCTTGGGCGGGAGTAGGTCCTACGAGCAGTACTTC
>TRBD1|.|TRBV30|TRBJ1-1
CAWSEGQGRNTEAFF
TGTGCCTGGAGTGAGGGACAGGGGCGGAACACTGAAGCTTTCTTT